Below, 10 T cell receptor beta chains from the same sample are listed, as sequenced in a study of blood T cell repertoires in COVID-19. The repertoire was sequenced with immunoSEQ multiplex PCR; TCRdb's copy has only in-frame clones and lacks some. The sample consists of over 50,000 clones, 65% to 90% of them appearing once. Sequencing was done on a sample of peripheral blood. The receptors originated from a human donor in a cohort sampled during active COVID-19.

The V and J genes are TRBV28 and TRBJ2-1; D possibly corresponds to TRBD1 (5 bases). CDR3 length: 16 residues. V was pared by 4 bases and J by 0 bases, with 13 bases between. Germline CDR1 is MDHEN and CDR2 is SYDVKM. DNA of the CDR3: TGTGCCAGCAGTTCCCCGACAGCCTTCTCCTACAATGAGCAGTTCTTC. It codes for CASSSPTAFSYNEQFF.

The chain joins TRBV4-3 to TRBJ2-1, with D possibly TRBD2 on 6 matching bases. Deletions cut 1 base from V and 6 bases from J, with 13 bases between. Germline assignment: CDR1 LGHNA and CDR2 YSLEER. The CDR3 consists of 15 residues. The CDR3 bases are TGCGCCAGCAGCCAAGGGCTAGCGAGGGGCAATGAGCAGTTCTTC. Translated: CASSQGLARGNEQFF.

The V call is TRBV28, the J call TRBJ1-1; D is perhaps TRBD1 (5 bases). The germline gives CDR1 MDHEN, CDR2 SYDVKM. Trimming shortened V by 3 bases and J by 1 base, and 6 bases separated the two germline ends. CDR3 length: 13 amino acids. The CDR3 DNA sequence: TGTGCCAGCAGTTTGACAGCGAACACTGAAGCTTTCTTT. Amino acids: CASSLTANTEAFF.

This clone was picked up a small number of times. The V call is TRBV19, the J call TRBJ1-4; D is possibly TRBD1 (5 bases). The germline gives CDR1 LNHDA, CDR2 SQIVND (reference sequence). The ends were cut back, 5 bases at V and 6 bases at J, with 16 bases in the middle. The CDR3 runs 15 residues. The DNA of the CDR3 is TGTGCCAGTAGTTCTGTGCACAGGTTCCATGAAAAACTGTTTTTT. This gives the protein CASSSVHRFHEKLFF.

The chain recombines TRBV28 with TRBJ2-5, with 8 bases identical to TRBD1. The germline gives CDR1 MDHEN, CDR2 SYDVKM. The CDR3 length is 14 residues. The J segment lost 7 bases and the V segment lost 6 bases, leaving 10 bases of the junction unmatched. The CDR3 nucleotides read TGTGCCAGCAGGGGGGAGGACAGGGACACGACCCAGTACTTC. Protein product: CASRGEDRDTTQYF.

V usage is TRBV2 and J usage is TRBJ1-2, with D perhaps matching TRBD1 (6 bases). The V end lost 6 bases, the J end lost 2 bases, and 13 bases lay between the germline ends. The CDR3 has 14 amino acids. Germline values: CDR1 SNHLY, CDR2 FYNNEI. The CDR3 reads CASRFGQPNYGYTF. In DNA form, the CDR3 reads TGTGCCAGCAGATTCGGACAGCCGAACTATGGCTACACCTTC.

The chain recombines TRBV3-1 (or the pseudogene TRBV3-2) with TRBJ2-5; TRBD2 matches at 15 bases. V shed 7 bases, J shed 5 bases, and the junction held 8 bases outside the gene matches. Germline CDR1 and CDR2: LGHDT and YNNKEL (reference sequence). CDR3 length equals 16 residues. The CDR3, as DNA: TGTGCCAGCAAAAGGACTAGCGGGAGGGCCTGGGAGACCCAGTACTTC. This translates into CASKRTSGRAWETQYF.

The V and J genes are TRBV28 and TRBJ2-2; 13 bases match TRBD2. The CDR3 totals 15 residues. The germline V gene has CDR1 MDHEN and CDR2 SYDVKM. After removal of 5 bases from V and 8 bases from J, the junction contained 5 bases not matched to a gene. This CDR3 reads CASSLRTSGRGELFF. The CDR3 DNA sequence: TGTGCCAGCAGTCTCAGGACTAGCGGGAGAGGGGAGCTGTTTTTT.

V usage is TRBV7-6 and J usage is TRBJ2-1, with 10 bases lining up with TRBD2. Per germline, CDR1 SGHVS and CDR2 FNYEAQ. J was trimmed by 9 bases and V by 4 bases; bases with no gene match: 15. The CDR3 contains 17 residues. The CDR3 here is CASSYLAGVIPLGEQFF. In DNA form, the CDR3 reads TGTGCCAGCAGCTACCTAGCGGGAGTGATACCGTTGGGTGAGCAGTTCTTC.

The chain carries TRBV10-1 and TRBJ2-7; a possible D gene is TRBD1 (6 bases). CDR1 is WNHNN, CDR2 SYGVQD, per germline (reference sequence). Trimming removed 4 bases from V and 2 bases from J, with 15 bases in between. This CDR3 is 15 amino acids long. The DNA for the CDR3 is TGCGCCAGCAGTGGGACCGGGACAACTACCTACGAGCAGTACTTC. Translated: CASSGTGTTTYEQYF.